This T cell receptor beta chain comes out of a study of OX40 agonist ivuxolimab in advanced cancers. The overall study: Antecedent anti-PD-1, anti-PD-L1 or anti-CTLA-4 therapy was permissible, with around 41% having received some.

Generated by immunoSEQ multiplex PCR, the TCRdb table keeps only in-frame clones and is missing some. In the table there are about 58,000 clones, approximately 89% of which are singletons. V lost 6 bases and J 2 bases, leaving 14 bases between the germline ends. The CDR3 covers 15 residues. CDR1 is MNHEY and CDR2 is SMNVEV in the germline V gene (reference sequence). The chain links TRBV27 to TRBJ2-1; D gene ambiguous. The TCR originated in an adult with an advanced solid tumor such as melanoma, head and neck, liver or kidney cancer. The input for sequencing was CD4+ or CD8+ T cells sorted from blood, taken in a trial of the OX40 agonist ivuxolimab. CDR3 nucleotides: TGTGCCAGCAGCCCTGGCGCCCCCCCCTACAATGAGCAGTTCTTC. Amino acids: CASSPGAPPYNEQFF.